This T cell receptor beta chain emerged from a study of shared clonotypes between healthy human individuals. Findings of the study overall: With a handful of donors compared, 4% to 5% of naive CD4 clonotypes were shared.

Researchers partitioned CD4+ cells into CD45RA+ naive and CD45RA-negative memory subsets. The protocol was immunoSEQ multiplex PCR, while the TCRdb copy is restricted to in-frame clones and leaves out a portion. The repertoire has about 600,000 clones, 97% of them found once; the top ten carry about 0.06%. CDR3 size: 15 residues. Trimming took 5 bases from V and 0 from J, leaving 11 bases between them. Germline CDR1 and CDR2: SEHNR and FQNEAQ (reference sequence). With regard to this clone: Its antigen is not identified.

This clonotype was obtained from a woman aged 30 to 39 in good health. The chain couples TRBV7-9 to TRBJ1-5, with D maybe TRBD1 (6 bases). The sequencing sample was made of naive CD4+ T cells sorted from blood. Subset in this sample: CD45RA+ positively selected. CDR3: CASSVGTLSNQPQHF. In DNA, the CDR3 is TGTGCCAGCAGCGTCGGGACACTTAGCAATCAGCCCCAGCATTTT.